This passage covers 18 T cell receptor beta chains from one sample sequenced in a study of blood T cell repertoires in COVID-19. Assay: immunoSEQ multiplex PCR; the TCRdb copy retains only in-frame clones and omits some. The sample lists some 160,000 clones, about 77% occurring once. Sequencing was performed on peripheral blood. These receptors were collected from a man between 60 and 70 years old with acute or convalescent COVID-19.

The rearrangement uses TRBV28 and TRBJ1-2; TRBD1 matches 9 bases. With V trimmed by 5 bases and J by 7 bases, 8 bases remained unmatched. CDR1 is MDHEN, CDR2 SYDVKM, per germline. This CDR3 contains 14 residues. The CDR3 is CASSLGTGRTGYTF. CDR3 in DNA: TGTGCCAGCAGTCTGGGGACAGGGCGAACTGGCTACACCTTC.

As DNA, the CDR3 is TGTGCCAGCAGTTTAAACAGGGCGGGAGTAGGCTACACCTTC. It is translated as CASSLNRAGVGYTF. This chain uses TRBV27 with TRBJ1-2; D is perhaps TRBD1 (6 bases). The CDR3 length is 14 residues. Trimming took off 2 bases at V and 8 bases at J, with 15 bases between the two ends. Looked up from germline, CDR1 is MNHEY and CDR2 is SMNVEV (reference sequence).

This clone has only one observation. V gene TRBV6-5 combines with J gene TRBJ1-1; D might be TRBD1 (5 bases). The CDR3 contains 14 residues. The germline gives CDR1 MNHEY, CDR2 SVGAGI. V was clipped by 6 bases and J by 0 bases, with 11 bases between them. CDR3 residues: CASRDPTVNTEAFF. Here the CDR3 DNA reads TGTGCCAGCAGAGATCCGACAGTGAACACTGAAGCTTTCTTT.

The CDR3 reads CASSFAGSGNTIYF. In nucleotides, the CDR3 is TGCGCCAGCAGCTTTGCAGGCTCTGGAAACACCATATATTTT. The gene calls are TRBV5-1 and TRBJ1-3; D uncertain. The CDR3 is 14 residues long. Trimming took off 2 bases at V and 0 bases at J, with 6 bases between the two ends. CDR1 SGHRS and CDR2 YFSETQ come from the germline V gene.

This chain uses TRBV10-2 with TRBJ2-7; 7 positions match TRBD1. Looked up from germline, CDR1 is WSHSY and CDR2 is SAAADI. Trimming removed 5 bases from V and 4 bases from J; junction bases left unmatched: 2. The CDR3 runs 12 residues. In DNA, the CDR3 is TGCGCCAGCAGTATGGGACAGTACGAGCAGTACTTC. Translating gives CASSMGQYEQYF.

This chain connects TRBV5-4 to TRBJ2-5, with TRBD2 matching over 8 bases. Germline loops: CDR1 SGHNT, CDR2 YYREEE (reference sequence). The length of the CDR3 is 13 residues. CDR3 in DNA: TGTGACCGCACTAGCGGAGATCAAGAGACCCAGTACTTC. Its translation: CDRTSGDQETQYF. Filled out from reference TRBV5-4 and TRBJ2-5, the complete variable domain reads ETGVTQSPTHLIKTRGQQVTLRCSSQSGHNTVSWYQQALGQGPQFIFQYYREEENGRGNFPPRFSGLQFPNYSSELNVNALELDDSALYLCDRTSGDQETQYFGPGTRLLVL.

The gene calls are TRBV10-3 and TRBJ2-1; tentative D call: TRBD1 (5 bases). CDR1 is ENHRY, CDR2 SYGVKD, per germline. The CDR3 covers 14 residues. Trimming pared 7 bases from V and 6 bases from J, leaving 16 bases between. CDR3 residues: CAIIGDPITNEQFF. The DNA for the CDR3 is TGTGCCATCATAGGGGATCCTATTACCAATGAGCAGTTCTTC.

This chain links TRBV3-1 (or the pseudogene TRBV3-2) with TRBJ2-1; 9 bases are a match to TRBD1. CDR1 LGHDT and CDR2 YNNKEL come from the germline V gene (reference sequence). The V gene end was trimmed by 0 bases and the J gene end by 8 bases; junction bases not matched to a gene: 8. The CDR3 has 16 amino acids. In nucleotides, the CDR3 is TGTGCCAGCAGCCAAGATACACAGGGGGCGGTCGATGAGCAGTTCTTC. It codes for CASSQDTQGAVDEQFF.

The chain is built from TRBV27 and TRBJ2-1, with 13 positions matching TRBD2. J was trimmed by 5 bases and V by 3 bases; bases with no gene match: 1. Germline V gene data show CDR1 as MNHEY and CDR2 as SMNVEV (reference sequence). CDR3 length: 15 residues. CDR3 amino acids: CASSFGTSGDNEQFF. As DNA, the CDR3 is TGTGCCAGCAGTTTCGGGACTAGCGGGGACAATGAGCAGTTCTTC.

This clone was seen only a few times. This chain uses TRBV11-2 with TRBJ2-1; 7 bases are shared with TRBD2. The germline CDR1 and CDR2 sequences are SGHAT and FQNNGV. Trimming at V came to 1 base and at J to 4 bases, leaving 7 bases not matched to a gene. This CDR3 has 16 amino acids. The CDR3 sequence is CASSLALGGVYNEQFF. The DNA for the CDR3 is TGTGCCAGCAGCTTAGCTCTGGGGGGGGTGTACAATGAGCAGTTCTTC.

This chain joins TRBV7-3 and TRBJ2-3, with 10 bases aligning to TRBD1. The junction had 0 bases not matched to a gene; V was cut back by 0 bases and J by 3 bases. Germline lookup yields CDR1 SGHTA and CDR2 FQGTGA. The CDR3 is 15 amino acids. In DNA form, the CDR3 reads TGTGCCAGCAGCTTAACGGGACAGGGGACAGATACGCAGTATTTT. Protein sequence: CASSLTGQGTDTQYF.

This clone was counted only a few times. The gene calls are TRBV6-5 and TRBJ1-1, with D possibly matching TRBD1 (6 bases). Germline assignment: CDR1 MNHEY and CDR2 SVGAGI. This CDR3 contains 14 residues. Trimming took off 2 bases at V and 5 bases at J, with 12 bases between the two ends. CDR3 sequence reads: CASSYGGLMTEAFF. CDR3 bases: TGTGCCAGCAGTTACGGGGGCCTAATGACTGAAGCTTTCTTT.

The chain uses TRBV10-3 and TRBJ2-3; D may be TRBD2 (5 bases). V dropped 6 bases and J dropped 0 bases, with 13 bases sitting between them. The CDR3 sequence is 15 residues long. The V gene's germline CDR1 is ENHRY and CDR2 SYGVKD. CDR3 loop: CAISPSLASTDTQYF. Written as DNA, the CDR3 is TGTGCCATCAGCCCCTCCCTAGCAAGCACAGATACGCAGTATTTT.

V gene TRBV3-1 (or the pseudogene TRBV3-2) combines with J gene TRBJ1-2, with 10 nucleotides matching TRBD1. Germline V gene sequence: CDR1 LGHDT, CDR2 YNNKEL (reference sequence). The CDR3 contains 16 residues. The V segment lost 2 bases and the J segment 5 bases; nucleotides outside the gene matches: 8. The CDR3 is CASSQSDRGQKYGYTF. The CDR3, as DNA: TGTGCCAGCAGCCAATCCGACAGGGGGCAGAAGTATGGCTACACCTTC.

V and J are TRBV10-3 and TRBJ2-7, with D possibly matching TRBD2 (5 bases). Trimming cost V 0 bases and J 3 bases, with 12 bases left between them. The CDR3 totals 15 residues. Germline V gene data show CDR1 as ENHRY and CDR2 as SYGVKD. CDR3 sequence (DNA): TGTGCCATCAGTGAGTCGAGGGAAATCGGCTACGAGCAGTACTTC. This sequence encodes CAISESREIGYEQYF.

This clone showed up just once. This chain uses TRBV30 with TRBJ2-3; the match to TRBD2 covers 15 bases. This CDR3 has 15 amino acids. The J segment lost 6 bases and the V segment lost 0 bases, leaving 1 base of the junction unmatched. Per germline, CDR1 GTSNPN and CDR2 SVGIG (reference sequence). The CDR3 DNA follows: TGTGCCTGGAGTGTTGGGACTAGCGGGGGGGATACGCAGTATTTT. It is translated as CAWSVGTSGGDTQYF.

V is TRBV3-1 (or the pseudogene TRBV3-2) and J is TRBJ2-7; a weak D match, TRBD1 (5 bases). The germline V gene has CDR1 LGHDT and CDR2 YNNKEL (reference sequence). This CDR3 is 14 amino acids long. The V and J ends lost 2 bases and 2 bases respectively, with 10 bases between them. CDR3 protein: CASSQQQGAYEQYF. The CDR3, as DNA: TGTGCCAGCAGCCAACAGCAGGGTGCCTACGAGCAGTACTTC.

CDR3 sequence: CSASRAGGGGDTQYF. The DNA of the CDR3 is TGCAGTGCTAGTCGAGCGGGAGGAGGAGGAGATACGCAGTATTTT. The chain carries TRBV20-1 and TRBJ2-3; 9 bases are shared with TRBD2. The V gene end was trimmed by 3 bases and the J gene end by 5 bases; junction bases not matched to a gene: 9. Germline V CDR1 and CDR2: DFQATT, SNEGSKA (reference sequence). The CDR3 sequence is 15 residues long.